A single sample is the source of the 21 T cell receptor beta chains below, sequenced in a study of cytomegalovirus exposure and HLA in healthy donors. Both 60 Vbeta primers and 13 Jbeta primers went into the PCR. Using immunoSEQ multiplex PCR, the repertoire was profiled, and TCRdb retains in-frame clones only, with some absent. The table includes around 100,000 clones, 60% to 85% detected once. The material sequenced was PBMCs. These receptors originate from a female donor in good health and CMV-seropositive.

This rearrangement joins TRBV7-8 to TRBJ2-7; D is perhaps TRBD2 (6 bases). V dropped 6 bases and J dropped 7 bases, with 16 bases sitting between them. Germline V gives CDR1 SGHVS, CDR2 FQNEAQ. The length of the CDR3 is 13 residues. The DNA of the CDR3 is TGTGCCAGCAGACGGGGAGGTCTAGGGGAGCAGTACTTC. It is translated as CASRRGGLGEQYF.

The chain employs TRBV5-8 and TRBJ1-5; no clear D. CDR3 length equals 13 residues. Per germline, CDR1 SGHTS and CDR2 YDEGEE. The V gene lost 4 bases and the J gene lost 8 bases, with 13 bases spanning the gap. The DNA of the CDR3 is TGTGCCAGCAGCAAAGTGAGGGTAGAGCCCCAGCATTTT. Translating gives CASSKVRVEPQHF. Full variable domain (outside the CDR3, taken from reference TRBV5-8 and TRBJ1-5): EAGVTQSPTHLIKTRGQQATLRCSPISGHTSVYWYQQALGLGLQFLLWYDEGEERNRGNFPPRFSGRQFPNYSSELNVNALELEDSALYLCASSKVRVEPQHFGDGTRLSIL.

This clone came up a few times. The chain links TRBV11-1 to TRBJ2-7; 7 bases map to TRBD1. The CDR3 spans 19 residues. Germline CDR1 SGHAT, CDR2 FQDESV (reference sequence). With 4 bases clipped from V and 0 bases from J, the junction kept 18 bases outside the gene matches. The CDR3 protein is CASSWRSSGGQVYSYEQYF. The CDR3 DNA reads TGTGCCAGCAGCTGGAGATCGAGCGGAGGACAGGTCTACTCCTACGAGCAGTACTTC.

The CDR3 is CAWSLGLTNTEAFF. CDR3 DNA sequence: TGTGCCTGGAGTTTGGGACTGACGAACACTGAAGCTTTCTTT. This rearrangement joins TRBV30 to TRBJ1-1; maybe TRBD1 (5 bases). CDR1 GTSNPN and CDR2 SVGIG come from the germline V gene (reference sequence). The CDR3 is 14 residues long. Trimming stripped 2 bases from V and 1 base from J, with 11 bases between.

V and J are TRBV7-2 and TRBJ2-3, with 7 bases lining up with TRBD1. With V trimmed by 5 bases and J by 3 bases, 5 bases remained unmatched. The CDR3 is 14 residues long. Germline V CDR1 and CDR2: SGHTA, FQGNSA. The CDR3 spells CASSQTGSTDTQYF. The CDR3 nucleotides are TGTGCCAGCAGCCAGACAGGGTCAACAGATACGCAGTATTTT.

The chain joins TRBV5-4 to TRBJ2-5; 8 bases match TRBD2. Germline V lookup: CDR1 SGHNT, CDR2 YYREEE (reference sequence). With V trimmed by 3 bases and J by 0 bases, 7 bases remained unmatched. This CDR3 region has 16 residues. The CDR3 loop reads CASSSDGGGYQETQYF. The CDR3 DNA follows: TGTGCCAGCAGCTCGGACGGGGGGGGGTACCAAGAGACCCAGTACTTC.

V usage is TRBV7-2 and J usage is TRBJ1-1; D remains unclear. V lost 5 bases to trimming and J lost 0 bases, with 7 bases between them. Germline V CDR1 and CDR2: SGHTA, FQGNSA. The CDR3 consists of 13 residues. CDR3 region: CASSPNMNTEAFF. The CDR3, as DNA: TGTGCCAGCAGCCCCAACATGAACACTGAAGCTTTCTTT.

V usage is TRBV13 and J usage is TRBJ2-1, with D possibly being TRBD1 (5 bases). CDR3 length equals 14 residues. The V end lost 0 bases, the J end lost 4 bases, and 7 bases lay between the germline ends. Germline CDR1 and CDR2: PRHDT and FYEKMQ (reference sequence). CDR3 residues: CASSLGDSYNEQFF. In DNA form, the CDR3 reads TGTGCCAGCAGCTTAGGAGACAGTTACAATGAGCAGTTCTTC.

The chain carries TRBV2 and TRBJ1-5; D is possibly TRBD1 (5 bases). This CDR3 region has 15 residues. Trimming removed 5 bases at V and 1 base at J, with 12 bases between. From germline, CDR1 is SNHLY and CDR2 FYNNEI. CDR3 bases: TGTGCCAGCAGTTTCATGGGGGGAAGCAATCAGCCCCAGCATTTT. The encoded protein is CASSFMGGSNQPQHF.

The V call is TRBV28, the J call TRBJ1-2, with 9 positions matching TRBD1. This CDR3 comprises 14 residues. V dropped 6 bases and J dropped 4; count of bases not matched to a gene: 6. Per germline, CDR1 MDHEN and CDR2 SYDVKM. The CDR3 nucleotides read TGTGCCAGCAGCGATACAGGGGGCGTCTATGGCTACACCTTC. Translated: CASSDTGGVYGYTF.

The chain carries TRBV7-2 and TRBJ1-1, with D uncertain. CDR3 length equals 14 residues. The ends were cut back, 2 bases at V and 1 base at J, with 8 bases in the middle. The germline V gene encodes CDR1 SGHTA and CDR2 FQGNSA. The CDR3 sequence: CASSLQRGNTEAFF. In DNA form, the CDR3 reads TGTGCCAGCAGCTTACAGCGAGGGAACACTGAAGCTTTCTTT.

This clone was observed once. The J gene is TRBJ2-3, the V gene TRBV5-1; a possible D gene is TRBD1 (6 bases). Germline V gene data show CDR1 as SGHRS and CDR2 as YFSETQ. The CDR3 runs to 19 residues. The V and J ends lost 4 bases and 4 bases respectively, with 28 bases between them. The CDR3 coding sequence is TGCGCCAGCAGCCACCCCAAAAAGACAGGTCCGAGGGATGCAGATACGCAGTATTTT. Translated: CASSHPKKTGPRDADTQYF. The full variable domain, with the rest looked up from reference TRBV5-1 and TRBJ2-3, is KAGVTQTPRYLIKTRGQQVTLSCSPISGHRSVSWYQQTPGQGLQFLFEYFSETQRNKGNFPGRFSGRQFSNSRSEMNVSTLELGDSALYLCASSHPKKTGPRDADTQYFGPGTRLTVL.

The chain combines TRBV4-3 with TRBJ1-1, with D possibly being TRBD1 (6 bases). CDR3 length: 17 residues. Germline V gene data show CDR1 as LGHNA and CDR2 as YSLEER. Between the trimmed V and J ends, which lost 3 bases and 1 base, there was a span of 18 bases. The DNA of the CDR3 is TGCGCCAGCAGCCAGGTCATACTAGGGGGAAGGAACACTGAAGCTTTCTTT. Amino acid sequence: CASSQVILGGRNTEAFF.

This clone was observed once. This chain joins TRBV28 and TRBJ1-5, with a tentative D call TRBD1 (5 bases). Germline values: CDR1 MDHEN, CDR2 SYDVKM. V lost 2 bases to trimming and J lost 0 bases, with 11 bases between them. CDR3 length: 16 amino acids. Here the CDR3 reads CASSLGGVNSNQPQHF. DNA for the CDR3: TGTGCCAGCAGTTTAGGAGGGGTTAATAGCAATCAGCCCCAGCATTTT.

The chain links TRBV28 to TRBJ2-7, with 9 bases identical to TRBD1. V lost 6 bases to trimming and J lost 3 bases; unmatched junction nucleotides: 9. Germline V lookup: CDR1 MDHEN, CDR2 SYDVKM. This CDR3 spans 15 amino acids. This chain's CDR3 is CASSPPSTGGYEQYF. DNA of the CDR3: TGTGCCAGCAGCCCTCCGTCGACAGGGGGCTACGAGCAGTACTTC.

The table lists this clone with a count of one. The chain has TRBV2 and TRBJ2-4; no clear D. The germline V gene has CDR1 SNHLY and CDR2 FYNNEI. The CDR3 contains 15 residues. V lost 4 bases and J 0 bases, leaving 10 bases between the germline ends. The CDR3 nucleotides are TGTGCCAGCAGTGCACTGACTGAAGCCAAAAACATTCAGTACTTC. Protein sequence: CASSALTEAKNIQYF.

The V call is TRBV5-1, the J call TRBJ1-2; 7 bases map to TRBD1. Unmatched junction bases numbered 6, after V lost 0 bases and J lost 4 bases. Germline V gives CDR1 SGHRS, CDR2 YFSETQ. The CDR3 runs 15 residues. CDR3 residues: CASSLVSGQAYGYTF. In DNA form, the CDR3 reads TGCGCCAGCAGCTTGGTGTCCGGACAGGCCTATGGCTACACCTTC. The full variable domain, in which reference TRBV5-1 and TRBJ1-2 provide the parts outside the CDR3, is KAGVTQTPRYLIKTRGQQVTLSCSPISGHRSVSWYQQTPGQGLQFLFEYFSETQRNKGNFPGRFSGRQFSNSRSEMNVSTLELGDSALYLCASSLVSGQAYGYTFGSGTRLTVV.

The CDR3 here is CASSEDAGPTDTQYF. For the CDR3, the DNA is TGTGCCAGCAGTGAAGATGCGGGGCCCACAGATACGCAGTATTTT. The gene calls are TRBV6-1 and TRBJ2-3; D is perhaps TRBD2 (6 bases). Trimming took off 1 base at V and 2 bases at J, with 10 bases between the two ends. This CDR3 comprises 15 residues. From germline, CDR1 is MNHNS and CDR2 SASEGT.

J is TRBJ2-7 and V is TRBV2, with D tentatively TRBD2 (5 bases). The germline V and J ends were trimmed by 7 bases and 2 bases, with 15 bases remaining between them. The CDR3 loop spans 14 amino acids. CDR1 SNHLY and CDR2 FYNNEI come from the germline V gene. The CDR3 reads CASTPRLAAYEQYF. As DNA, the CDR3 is TGTGCCAGCACCCCCAGGCTAGCTGCCTACGAGCAGTACTTC.

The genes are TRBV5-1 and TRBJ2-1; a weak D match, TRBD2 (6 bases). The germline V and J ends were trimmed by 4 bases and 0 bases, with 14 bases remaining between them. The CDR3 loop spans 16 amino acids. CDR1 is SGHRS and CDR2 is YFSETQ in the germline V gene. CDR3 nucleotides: TGCGCCAGCAGCGCCGCCGGGGGTAGCTCCTACAATGAGCAGTTCTTC. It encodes CASSAAGGSSYNEQFF.

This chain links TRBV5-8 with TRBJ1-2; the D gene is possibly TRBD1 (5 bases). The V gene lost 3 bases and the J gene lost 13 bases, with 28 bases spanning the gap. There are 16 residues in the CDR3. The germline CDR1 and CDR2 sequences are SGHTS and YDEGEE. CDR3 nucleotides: TGTGCCAGCAGCTGGGGGAACCGGGACCGCTCTTCCGGGGGCACCTTC. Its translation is CASSWGNRDRSSGGTF. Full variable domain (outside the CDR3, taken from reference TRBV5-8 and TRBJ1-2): EAGVTQSPTHLIKTRGQQATLRCSPISGHTSVYWYQQALGLGLQFLLWYDEGEERNRGNFPPRFSGRQFPNYSSELNVNALELEDSALYLCASSWGNRDRSSGGTFGSGTRLTVV.